This TCR beta chain was sequenced for a study of blood T cell repertoires in COVID-19 (dated by TCRdb to 2020 to 2022). Background for the entire study: The collaborator samples originated in the United States, Italy and Spain and spanned the acute and convalescent phases of COVID-19. The prospective study material was composed of cDNA or gDNA derived from T cells, B-cell-depleted T cells, or PBMCs. Deeply sampled blood TCRbeta repertoires from subjects exposed to, actively infected with, or recovered from COVID-19 were included in the dataset. The repertoires were made available in a free public database intended to serve as a resource for research on the immune response to SARS-CoV-2. The samples were drawn from two sources: the first 160 participants of the ongoing ImmuneRACE study, and some 1,300 subjects contributed by 6 global collaborators. The sample metadata nearly always contained a de-identified subject ID, COVID-19 status, age in years and sex. HLA class I and class II types, where available, came from metadata supplied by the sample provider rather than from assay-based typing.

The germline V gene provides CDR1 SGHVS and CDR2 FQNEAQ. Cut back by 5 bases and 0 bases, the V and J ends lie 16 bases apart. Measured from the cysteine to the phenylalanine, the CDR3 is 16 residues long. CDR3 DNA is the only sequence kept; it has 48 bases, read in frame from the first base. At one collaborating source in Seattle, patients were enrolled during active infection and were followed longitudinally through the course of disease. Each collaborating institution followed its own protocols to collect whole blood in K2EDTA tubes. Collaborator samples were shipped for TCRbeta analysis as frozen whole blood, isolated PBMCs, or DNA extracted from either sample type. With regard to this clone: What antigen it recognizes has not been identified. No clone much larger than this one lies a single base away; base qualities are absent.

Study-wide findings and limitations: The amount of clinical and demographic metadata varied by source and participant and was provided uncurated.

TCRbeta CDR3 regions were amplified from genomic DNA by means of the immunoSEQ Assay, a bias-controlled multiplex PCR. In the original analysis: Nucleated cell counts per sample were estimated from amplification of reference gene primers within the assay. Sequence reads were collapsed and filtered to measure the absolute abundance of every unique TCRbeta CDR3 rearrangement. For each sample, productive Simpson clonality was calculated as the square root of Simpson's diversity index across productive rearrangements. The immuneACCESS repertoire file appears here via TCRdb, limited to in-frame rearrangements. These files lack a portion of the clones; in checked studies, under half of the deficit traces to unresolved V genes, and the cause of the others is not known. Clone size and the V and J calls come from that table; the DNA yielded D and trimming. For this sample there are over 100,000 clones; around 89% appear just once. About 4.5% of the sample lies in the top ten.

Sequencing used peripheral blood. The rearrangement joined TRBV7-8 to TRBJ1-1, with a weak D call of TRBD1 (5 bases match). This clonotype originated in a man in his sixties with COVID-19, enrolled during active disease. The CDR3 amino acid sequence is: CASSPRPGGVNTEAFF. The nucleotide sequence reads as follows: TGTGCCAGCAGCCCCAGACCGGGGGGGGTGAACACTGAAGCTTTCTTT. The full variable domain, with segments outside the CDR3 supplied by the reference TRBV7-8 and TRBJ1-1 proteins, appears as GAGVSQSPRYKVAKRGQDVALRCDPISGHVSLFWYQQALGQGPEFLTYFQNEAQLDKSGLPSDRFFAERPEGSVSTLKIQRTQQEDSAVYLCASSPRPGGVNTEAFFGQGTRLTVV.